This note documents a single T cell receptor beta chain sequence. Its cognate antigen is unknown. The data were obtained in a study of regulatory T cells in long-lasting Graves disease. General study findings and limits: The study found TRBV28, TRBJ1-2 and TRBJ2-5 favored in persistent disease.

To make TCR beta libraries, researchers used iRepertoire HTBI primers and Arm-PCR of CDR3 regions. TCRdb re-derived calls from the multiplex PCR reads in MiXCR, one entry per CDR3 protein. The sample holds 250,000 or so distinct CDR3 sequences, approximately 18% seen once. This sample's time point: newly diagnosed GD, antithyroid drugs for less than 3 months. PBMCs provided the RNA from which the TCR library was made. Germline assignment: CDR1 SGHAT and CDR2 FQNNGV. The CDR3 is 14 residues long. Trimming stripped 4 bases from V and 6 bases from J, with 13 bases between. This sample also belongs to another study, concerning T cells in Graves' hyperthyroidism and ophthalmopathy.

V and J are TRBV11-2 and TRBJ1-5; D is unresolved. This clonotype was obtained from a woman in her 30s with Graves disease. The sequencing used peripheral blood mononuclear cells (PBMCs), collected at new diagnosis, from a patient treated with antithyroid drugs. CDR3 in amino acids: CASSSGGAGQPQHF. CDR3 DNA: TGTGCCAGCAGCTCGGGTGGTGCAGGTCAGCCCCAGCATTTT.